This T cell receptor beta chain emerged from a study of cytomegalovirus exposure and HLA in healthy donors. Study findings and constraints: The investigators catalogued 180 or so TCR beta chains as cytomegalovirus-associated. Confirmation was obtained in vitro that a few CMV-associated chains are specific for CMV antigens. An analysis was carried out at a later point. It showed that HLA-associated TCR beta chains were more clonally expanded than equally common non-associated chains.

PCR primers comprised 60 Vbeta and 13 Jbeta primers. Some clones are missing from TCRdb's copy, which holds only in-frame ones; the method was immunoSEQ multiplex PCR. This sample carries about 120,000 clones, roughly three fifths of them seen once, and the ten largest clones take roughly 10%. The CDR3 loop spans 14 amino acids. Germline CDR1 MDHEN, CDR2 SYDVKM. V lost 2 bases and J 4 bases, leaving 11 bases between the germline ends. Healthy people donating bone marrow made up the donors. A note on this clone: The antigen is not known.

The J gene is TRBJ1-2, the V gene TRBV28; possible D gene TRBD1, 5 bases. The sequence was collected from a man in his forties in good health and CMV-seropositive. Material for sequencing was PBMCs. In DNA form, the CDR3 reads TGTGCCAGCAGTTTAGGGGCAGGGATCTATGGCTACACCTTC. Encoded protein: CASSLGAGIYGYTF.